Described below is a single TCR beta chain sequence and its context. Other DNA sequences from this sample encode an identical CDR3 as well. The sample belongs to a study of Ad26.COV2.S vaccination and SARS-CoV-2 variants. Treatment described: 19 received Ad26.COV2.S at low or high dose, single or two shots; 5 received placebo; per-sample allocation not given. The samples date from day 63 after the first vaccine or placebo injection. This table comes from immunoSEQ multiplex PCR, and its TCRdb copy is limited to in-frame clones, with some not included. In the table there are approximately 410,000 clones, approximately 90% of which are singletons. The germline gives CDR1 GTSNPN, CDR2 SVGIG (reference sequence). Trimming left V 0 bases short and J 5 bases short, with 7 bases between. The CDR3 is made up of 12 amino acids.

The sequence was obtained from a person between 18 and 65 years old who received the Ad26.COV2.S COVID-19 vaccine or a placebo. This chain connects TRBV30 to TRBJ1-2; D is uncertain. The sample was peripheral blood, taken in a trial of Ad26.COV2.S vaccine versus placebo. The CDR3 is CAWSVLGYGYTF. The CDR3 nucleotides read TGTGCCTGGAGTGTACTGGGTTATGGCTACACCTTC.